One TCR beta chain is described in this entry. The antigen it binds to is not known. No much larger clone exists at a distance of one base, and base qualities are not known. Ends trimmed: V by 7 bases, J by 2 bases; bases unmatched to a gene: 5. CDR3 length: 14 amino acids, cysteine to phenylalanine. Of all the DNA, just the CDR3 is kept, 42 bases in frame from base 1. CDR1 MNHNS and CDR2 SASEGT were looked up in the germline V gene. Libraries were made using the immunoSEQ multiplex PCR assay. TCRdb carries this immuneACCESS record with in-frame sequences only. Its versions omit some clonotypes, under half of them owing to an unresolved V gene in the studies checked, with the rest unexplained. The sample table contains about 5,500 clones; only one count was recorded for under 85% of them. The top ten constitute under 20% of the sample. The data stem from a study of chemoradiotherapy in HPV16-positive cancers (dated by TCRdb to 2021 to 2024). About the investigation overall: Candidate HPV-specific T-cell clones and common TCR motifs were defined through functional T-cell assays on cells from two HPV16-positive patients. The study asked whether T-cell immunity to the HPV oncoproteins E6 and E7 changes during chemoradiotherapy and whether this immunity affects survival. Next, the candidate HPV-specific TCRs and motifs were followed in TCR repertoires from more than 70 patients with HPV-related cancers. What the work shows at the level of the full study, not this receptor alone: The functional definition of HPV-specific T cells was derived from only a couple of HPV16-positive patients, and the survival association was reported for HPV16-positive patients. In HPV16-positive patients, expansion of HPV-responsive T cells during chemoradiotherapy was found to be associated with improved recurrence-free survival. Expansion of candidate HPV-specific clones and E7-related TCR motifs was observed in the tumor microenvironment during treatment, whereas no such expansion was observed for non-HPV-specific T cells.

Repertoires were sampled multiple times during chemoradiotherapy, which allowed clonal expansion in the tumor microenvironment to be followed. The sample was taken from a patient who underwent chemoradiotherapy. This clonotype originated in a human donor with HPV-associated anogenital cancer. The chain is assembled from TRBV6-1 and TRBJ2-7; 10 bases in the middle match TRBD2. The nucleotides are TGTGCCAGCAACCTAGCGGGAGAAGCCTACGAGCAGTACTTC. It encodes CASNLAGEAYEQYF.